The clone carrying this T cell receptor (beta chain) was observed a few times. The data originate from a study of T cell repertoires in cytomegalovirus infection. Turning to the study itself: In public TCR beta signatures, there were indications of both CMV infection and matching HLA type.

CDR3 length: 16 amino acids. The germline gives CDR1 MNHNY, CDR2 SVGAGI (reference sequence). Deletions cut 0 bases from V and 7 bases from J, with 16 bases between. TCRdb reanalysed the reads using MiXCR and keeps one entry per CDR3 protein. The sample consists of 680,000 or so distinct CDR3 sequences, approximately 40% of them appearing once. The chain combines TRBV6-6 with TRBJ1-5, with D hard to call. This TCR was sampled from a human donor in good health (CMV status not recorded). Some clones in this sample may be carry-over from other donors' samples. What was sequenced was PBMCs. CDR3 coding DNA: TGTGCCAGCAGTTACTCGGCCCGTGTAGTGGTGCAGCCCCAGCATTTT. Protein product: CASSYSARVVVQPQHF.